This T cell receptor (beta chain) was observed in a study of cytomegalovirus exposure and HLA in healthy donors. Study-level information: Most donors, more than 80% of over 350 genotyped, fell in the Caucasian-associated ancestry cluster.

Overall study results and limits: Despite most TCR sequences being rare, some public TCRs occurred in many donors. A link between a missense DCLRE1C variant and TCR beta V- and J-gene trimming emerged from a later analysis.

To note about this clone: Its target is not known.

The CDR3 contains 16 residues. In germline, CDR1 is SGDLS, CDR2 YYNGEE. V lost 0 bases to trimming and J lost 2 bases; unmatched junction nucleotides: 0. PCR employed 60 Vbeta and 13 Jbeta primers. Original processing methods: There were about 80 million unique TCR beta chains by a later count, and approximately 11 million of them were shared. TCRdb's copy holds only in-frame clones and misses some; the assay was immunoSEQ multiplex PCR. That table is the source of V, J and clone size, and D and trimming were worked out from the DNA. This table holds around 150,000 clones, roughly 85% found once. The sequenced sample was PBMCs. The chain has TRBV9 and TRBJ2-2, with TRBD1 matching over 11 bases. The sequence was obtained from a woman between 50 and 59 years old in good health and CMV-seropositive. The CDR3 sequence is CASSVGTGGNTGELFF. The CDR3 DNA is TGTGCCAGCAGCGTAGGGACAGGGGGCAACACCGGGGAGCTGTTTTTT.